This TCR beta chain was documented in a study of vaccination effects on CD4 cells after COVID-19. Data came from immunoSEQ multiplex PCR; TCRdb stores just in-frame clones and leaves some out. The table shows about 66,000 clones, with about 80% occurring only once. Study-wide findings and caveats: The study enrolled few convalescent patients and sampled no early post-infection timepoints.

This clone has at least ten counts. The target antigen is unknown. Viral peptide pools were used in the ViraFEST assay to expand antigen-specific CD4+ T cells, and sequencing came afterward. Following 10 days of culture, CD4+ T cells were isolated. The participants, recipients of two vaccine doses, got either BNT162b2 or mRNA-1273. None of these healthy vaccinees had been infected with SARS-CoV-2 before vaccination. Sequencing used CD4+ T cells from PBMCs cultured with HCoV-OC43 spike peptides, obtained after COVID-19 vaccination. Indicated subset: HCoV-OC43 spike overlapping peptide pool stimulation. The TCR comes from a human donor who received a COVID-19 vaccine.

CDR3 sequence reads: CAGRAAQETQYF. CDR3 bases: TGTGCCGGCCGGGCAGCCCAAGAGACCCAGTACTTC. The rearrangement uses TRBV2 and TRBJ2-5; D is unresolved. The germline V gene has CDR1 SNHLY and CDR2 FYNNEI. The CDR3 is 12 amino acids. V shed 11 bases and J shed 1 base, with 11 bases lying between them.